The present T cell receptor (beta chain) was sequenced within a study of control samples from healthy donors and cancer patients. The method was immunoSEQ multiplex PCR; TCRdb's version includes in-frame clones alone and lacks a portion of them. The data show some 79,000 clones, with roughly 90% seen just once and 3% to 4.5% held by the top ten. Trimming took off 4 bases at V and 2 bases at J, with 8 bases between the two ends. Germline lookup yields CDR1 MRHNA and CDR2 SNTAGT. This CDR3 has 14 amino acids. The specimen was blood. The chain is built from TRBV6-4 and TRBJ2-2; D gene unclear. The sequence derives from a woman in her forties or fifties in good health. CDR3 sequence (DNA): TGTGCCAGCAGTGTAGTGTCTAACACCGGGGAGCTGTTTTTT. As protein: CASSVVSNTGELFF.